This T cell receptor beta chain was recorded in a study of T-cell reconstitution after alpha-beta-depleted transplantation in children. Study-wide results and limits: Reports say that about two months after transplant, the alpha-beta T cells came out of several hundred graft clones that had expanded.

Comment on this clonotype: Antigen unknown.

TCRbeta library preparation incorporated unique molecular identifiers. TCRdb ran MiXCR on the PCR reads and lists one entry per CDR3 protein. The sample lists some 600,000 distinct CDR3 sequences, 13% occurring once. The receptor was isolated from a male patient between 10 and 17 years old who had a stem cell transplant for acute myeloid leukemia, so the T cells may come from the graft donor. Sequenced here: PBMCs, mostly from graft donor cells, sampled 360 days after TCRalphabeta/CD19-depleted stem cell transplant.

The chain's CDR3 is CASRRLNSGNTIYF. The CDR3 region has the DNA TGTGCCAGCAGAAGACTCAACTCTGGAAACACCATATATTTT. This sequence joins TRBV6-1 and TRBJ1-3; no definite D call. V shed 6 bases and J shed 0 bases, with 9 bases lying between them. CDR3 length: 14 residues. Germline assignment: CDR1 MNHNS and CDR2 SASEGT.